Below, 32 T cell receptor beta chains from the same sample are listed, as sequenced in a study of blood T cell repertoires in COVID-19. TCRdb's copy holds only in-frame clones and misses some; the assay was immunoSEQ multiplex PCR. The sample yields about 470,000 clones, roughly 90% seen once. What was sequenced was PBMCs or T cells enriched from blood (not recorded which). These receptors came from a woman between 18 and 29 years old who had recovered from COVID-19.

This clone appeared once. In the same sample, other DNA sequences code for this CDR3. The chain employs TRBV27 and TRBJ1-1; TRBD1 aligns across 7 bases. V lost 5 bases to trimming and J lost 0 bases; unmatched junction nucleotides: 3. The CDR3 extends over 14 amino acids. In germline, CDR1 is MNHEY, CDR2 SMNVEV (reference sequence). CDR3 sequence reads: CASSLDRMNTEAFF. Here the CDR3 DNA reads TGTGCCAGCAGTCTGGACAGGATGAACACTGAAGCTTTCTTT.

The rearrangement links TRBV24-1 to TRBJ2-7, with 7 bases that match TRBD1. CDR3 size: 13 residues. In germline, CDR1 is KGHDR, CDR2 SFDVKD. V was clipped by 5 bases and J by 5 bases; unmatched bases: 5. In DNA, the CDR3 is TGTGCCACCAGTGGGGGCCAGGGGGACGAGCAGTACTTC. Amino acids: CATSGGQGDEQYF.

The V gene is TRBV11-2, the J gene TRBJ2-3; the match to TRBD2 covers 9 bases. The trim removed 1 base at V and 4 bases at J, leaving 3 bases unmatched. This CDR3 region has 15 residues. CDR1 is SGHAT, CDR2 FQNNGV, per germline. CDR3 in amino acids: CASSLGGGGADTQYF. DNA of the CDR3: TGTGCCAGCAGCTTAGGGGGCGGGGGGGCAGATACGCAGTATTTT.

The chain recombines TRBV18 with TRBJ2-7; weak D call: TRBD2 (5 bases). There are 16 residues in the CDR3. Germline V gene data show CDR1 as KGHSH and CDR2 as LQKENI. Trimming cost V 3 bases and J 9 bases, with 24 bases left between them. CDR3 in DNA: TGTGCCAGCTCACCTCGTTCCGAGACTGCCAAGGCGGGGCAGTACTTC. It translates to CASSPRSETAKAGQYF.

V and J are TRBV5-5 and TRBJ2-5; 11 bases map to TRBD2. In germline, CDR1 is SGHKS, CDR2 YYEKEE (reference sequence). The junction had 2 bases not matched to a gene; V was cut back by 2 bases and J by 2 bases. The CDR3 extends over 15 amino acids. CDR3 amino acids: CASSFPSGGQETQYF. The CDR3 coding sequence is TGTGCCAGCAGCTTTCCTAGCGGGGGGCAAGAGACCCAGTACTTC. Full variable domain (remainder filled in from reference TRBV5-5 and TRBJ2-5): DAGVTQSPTHLIKTRGQQVTLRCSPISGHKSVSWYQQVLGQGPQFIFQYYEKEERGRGNFPDRFSARQFPNYSSELNVNALLLGDSALYLCASSFPSGGQETQYFGPGTRLLVL.

The rearrangement links TRBV19 to TRBJ1-6; D is unresolved. Germline CDR1 LNHDA, CDR2 SQIVND (reference sequence). CDR3 length: 13 residues. The V end lost 5 bases, the J end lost 13 bases, and 15 bases lay between the germline ends. The CDR3 DNA reads as TGTGCCAGTAGTGATTACGGGGAGCGGCCCCTCCACTTT. As protein: CASSDYGERPLHF.

The genes are TRBV5-4 and TRBJ2-7, with 8 bases lining up with TRBD1. This CDR3 has 16 amino acids. V shed 2 bases and J 4 bases; nucleotides not matched to a gene: 11. The germline CDR1 and CDR2 sequences are SGHNT and YYREEE (reference sequence). The CDR3 loop reads CASSFGQGSFGYEQYF. The CDR3 DNA is TGTGCCAGCAGCTTCGGACAGGGAAGCTTCGGATACGAGCAGTACTTC.

The chain recombines TRBV28 with TRBJ2-1; a weak D match, TRBD2 (5 bases). Trimming removed 6 bases at V and 10 bases at J, with 19 bases between. Germline CDR1 MDHEN, CDR2 SYDVKM. The CDR3 runs 14 residues. The CDR3 sequence is CASSRGSVILEQFF. The CDR3, as DNA: TGTGCCAGCAGCCGAGGGTCCGTCATTCTGGAGCAGTTCTTC.

About this clone: A junction boundary mismatches the germline segment, possibly from a read error. The chain uses TRBV2 and TRBJ2-5, with a weak D call TRBD2 (5 bases). This CDR3 comprises 11 residues. Germline values: CDR1 SNHLY, CDR2 FYNNEI. CDR3 protein: CGSRGQETQYF. In nucleotides, the CDR3 is TGTGGCAGCCGGGGACAAGAGACCCAGTACTTC.

The chain links TRBV4-1 to TRBJ1-6; the D is unclear. CDR1 is MGHRA and CDR2 is YSYEKL in the germline V gene. The CDR3 totals 14 residues. The V end lost 4 bases, the J end lost 5 bases, and 9 bases lay between the germline ends. The chain's CDR3 is CASSRGVNNSPLHF. CDR3 in DNA: TGCGCCAGCAGCCGAGGAGTTAATAATTCACCCCTCCACTTT.

The chain couples TRBV12-5 to TRBJ1-2, with 9 bases that match TRBD1. V lost 3 bases, J lost 6 bases, and 14 bases stayed unmatched. The CDR3 contains 17 residues. Germline lookup yields CDR1 LGHNT and CDR2 FRNRAP. The chain's CDR3 is CASGFSGQGILKNGYTF. For the CDR3, the DNA is TGTGCTAGTGGTTTCTCGGGACAGGGCATTTTAAAGAATGGCTACACCTTC.

The chain carries TRBV7-2 and TRBJ2-7; a weak D match, TRBD2 (6 bases). CDR1 is SGHTA and CDR2 is FQGNSA in the germline V gene. The length of the CDR3 is 17 residues. Trimming shortened V by 1 base and J by 3 bases, and 19 bases separated the two germline ends. CDR3 region: CASSLESLGLNNYEQYF. The CDR3 region has the DNA TGTGCCAGCAGCTTAGAGTCGTTGGGACTTAACAACTACGAGCAGTACTTC.

The chain couples TRBV27 to TRBJ2-1; 7 bases agree with TRBD1. The CDR3 spans 13 residues. Germline trimming cut 6 bases from V and 8 bases from J; bases unmatched to any gene: 7. Germline CDR1 reads MNHEY; CDR2 reads SMNVEV (reference sequence). This CDR3 is CASSYRGRDEQFF. CDR3 nucleotide sequence: TGTGCCAGCAGCTACAGGGGTAGGGATGAGCAGTTCTTC.

This clone showed up just once. The same CDR3 can be traced to other DNA sequences in this sample. The J gene is TRBJ1-1, the V gene TRBV5-1; a possible D gene is TRBD1 (5 bases). Deletions cut 4 bases from V and 2 bases from J, with 9 bases between. The CDR3 is made up of 13 amino acids. Germline CDR1 reads SGHRS; CDR2 reads YFSETQ. The DNA of the CDR3 is TGCGCCAGCAGCCTTCAGGGTAACACTGAAGCTTTCTTT. Translated, it gives CASSLQGNTEAFF.

The chain is built from TRBV20-1 and TRBJ2-6, with D possibly matching TRBD1 (6 bases). Per germline, CDR1 DFQATT and CDR2 SNEGSKA (reference sequence). Trimming left V 3 bases short and J 2 bases short, with 11 bases between. This CDR3 contains 15 residues. CDR3 in amino acids: CSASRAGAGANVLTF. The CDR3 bases are TGCAGTGCTAGTAGGGCAGGGGCTGGGGCCAACGTCCTGACTTTC.

The chain couples TRBV7-2 to TRBJ1-5, with TRBD1 as a possible D gene (6 bases). The ends were cut back, 2 bases at V and 0 bases at J, with 11 bases in the middle. CDR3 length: 16 residues. CDR1 is SGHTA, CDR2 FQGNSA, per germline. This CDR3 is CASSLQGTLSNQPQHF. The CDR3 nucleotides read TGTGCCAGCAGCTTACAGGGGACCCTTAGCAATCAGCCCCAGCATTTT. The complete variable domain, with remaining parts taken from reference TRBV7-2 and TRBJ1-5, reads GAGVSQSPSNKVTEKGKDVELRCDPISGHTALYWYRQSLGQGLEFLIYFQGNSAPDKSGLPSDRFSAERTGGSVSTLTIQRTQQEDSAVYLCASSLQGTLSNQPQHFGDGTRLSIL.

The V gene is TRBV11-2, the J gene TRBJ2-7; 8 positions agree with TRBD1. Germline CDR1 SGHAT, CDR2 FQNNGV. With 4 bases clipped from V and 3 bases from J, the junction kept 5 bases outside the gene matches. The CDR3 has 14 amino acids. As DNA, the CDR3 is TGTGCCAGCAGCTCGGACAGGGCAGGCTACGAGCAGTACTTC. It is translated as CASSSDRAGYEQYF.

This clone was recorded only once. The chain employs TRBV5-1 and TRBJ2-3; the D is unclear. The germline V gene has CDR1 SGHRS and CDR2 YFSETQ. V lost 0 bases, J lost 1 base, and 9 bases lay in between. This CDR3 is built from 15 residues. Here the CDR3 reads CASSLDTAGTDTQYF. The CDR3 DNA reads TGCGCCAGCAGCTTGGACACGGCGGGCACAGATACGCAGTATTTT.

The chain recombines TRBV20-1 with TRBJ1-3; D perhaps matches TRBD1 (5 bases). Germline loops: CDR1 DFQATT, CDR2 SNEGSKA (reference sequence). V was shortened by 3 bases and J by 7 bases, with 16 bases between the two germline ends. There are 14 residues in the CDR3. The CDR3 region is CSASIGALVNTIYF. In DNA, the CDR3 is TGCAGTGCTAGTATAGGGGCGTTGGTGAACACCATATATTTT.

The chain has TRBV14 and TRBJ2-3, with a possible D match to TRBD2 (6 bases). Trimming took off 3 bases at V and 7 bases at J, with 26 bases between the two ends. CDR3 length: 18 residues. In germline, CDR1 is SGHDN, CDR2 FVKESK. The CDR3 nucleotides are TGTGCCAGCAGCCAGTTCCGATTGAGAGCGGGCGCTCGTCATACGCAGTATTTT. It is translated as CASSQFRLRAGARHTQYF.

This sequence joins TRBV6-2 or TRBV6-3 and TRBJ1-2; weak D call: TRBD1 (6 bases). The length of the CDR3 is 14 residues. The V end lost 4 bases, the J end lost 2 bases, and 11 bases lay between the germline ends. Germline CDR1 reads MNHEY; CDR2 reads SVGEGT. The chain's CDR3 is CASSSGGANYGYTF. For the CDR3, the DNA is TGTGCCAGCAGTTCGGGGGGGGCAAACTATGGCTACACCTTC.

The rearrangement uses TRBV6-5 and TRBJ2-5; D is possibly TRBD2 (7 bases). The germline V and J ends were trimmed by 6 bases and 1 base, with 15 bases remaining between them. Germline-derived CDR1 and CDR2 are MNHEY and SVGAGI. The CDR3 is 15 residues long. The CDR3: CASSPLRGPQETQYF. The DNA of the CDR3 is TGTGCCAGCAGCCCCTTGCGGGGGCCCCAAGAGACCCAGTACTTC.

V and J are TRBV3-1 (or the pseudogene TRBV3-2) and TRBJ1-1; tentative D call: TRBD1 (6 bases). The CDR3 is 15 amino acids. Germline CDR1 reads LGHDT; CDR2 reads YNNKEL (reference sequence). V lost 0 bases to trimming and J lost 4 bases, with 12 bases between them. CDR3 nucleotide sequence: TGTGCCAGCAGCCAAGAATGGAGAGGGGGCACTGAAGCTTTCTTT. Translation: CASSQEWRGGTEAFF.

CDR3 in DNA: TGTGCCAGCAAAGACAGGGGGGACGGGGAGCTGTTTTTT. Its translation: CASKDRGDGELFF. The rearrangement uses TRBV2 and TRBJ2-2, with 9 bases lining up with TRBD1. V lost 7 bases, J lost 7 bases, and 4 bases stayed unmatched. Germline V gene data show CDR1 as SNHLY and CDR2 as FYNNEI. There are 13 residues in the CDR3. Full variable domain (outside the CDR3, taken from reference TRBV2 and TRBJ2-2): EPEVTQTPSHQVTQMGQEVILRCVPISNHLYFYWYRQILGQKVEFLVSFYNNEISEKSEIFDDQFSVERPDGSNFTLKIRSTKLEDSAMYFCASKDRGDGELFFGEGSRLTVL.

This clone has only a few counts. This chain connects TRBV6-5 to TRBJ1-6, with D possibly matching TRBD1 (6 bases). Germline V gene sequence: CDR1 MNHEY, CDR2 SVGAGI. V was pared by 4 bases and J by 11 bases, with 18 bases between. The CDR3 runs 15 residues. The CDR3 here is CASSSEQGVLAPLHF. The CDR3 DNA is TGTGCCAGCAGTTCCGAACAGGGAGTATTGGCACCCCTCCACTTT.

The chain uses TRBV6-4 and TRBJ2-3; 8 bases line up with TRBD2. Germline CDR1 reads MRHNA; CDR2 reads SNTAGT. The CDR3 sequence is 15 residues long. Germline trimming cut 0 bases from V and 5 bases from J; bases unmatched to any gene: 4. CDR3 amino acids: CASSDSGLVKDTQYF. The CDR3 DNA reads TGTGCCAGCAGTGACTCGGGACTAGTCAAAGATACGCAGTATTTT.

The chain joins TRBV28 to TRBJ1-2; D possibly corresponds to TRBD1 (5 bases). The CDR3 loop spans 13 amino acids. Deletions cut 1 base from V and 7 bases from J, with 10 bases between. CDR1 is MDHEN and CDR2 is SYDVKM in the germline V gene. In DNA form, the CDR3 reads TGTGCCAGCAGTTTATTAGGGGAGGGTGGCTACACCTTC. This sequence encodes CASSLLGEGGYTF.

V and J are TRBV30 and TRBJ1-2, with 9 bases identical to TRBD1. From germline, CDR1 is GTSNPN and CDR2 SVGIG (reference sequence). The J segment lost 10 bases and the V segment lost 4 bases, leaving 10 bases of the junction unmatched. This CDR3 is built from 13 residues. The CDR3 spells CAWKVQGARTYTF. CDR3 sequence (DNA): TGTGCCTGGAAGGTACAGGGGGCGAGGACCTACACCTTC.

V is TRBV7-2 and J is TRBJ2-2, with 9 nucleotides matching TRBD2. The CDR3 totals 16 residues. CDR1 is SGHTA, CDR2 FQGNSA, per germline. The V segment lost 2 bases and the J segment 5 bases; nucleotides outside the gene matches: 6. The CDR3 DNA sequence: TGTGCCAGCAGCTTACCGCGGGGGGGCCAGACCGGGGAGCTGTTTTTT. Its translation: CASSLPRGGQTGELFF.

This clone was seen a few times. The chain is built from TRBV4-1 and TRBJ2-3; 7 bases align to TRBD2. Germline V gene data show CDR1 as MGHRA and CDR2 as YSYEKL. The V and J ends lost 0 bases and 0 bases, in that order; junction bases with no gene match: 18. This CDR3 region has 21 residues. CDR3 sequence reads: CASSQEVASGGSSSSTDTQYF. Written as DNA, the CDR3 is TGCGCCAGCAGCCAAGAGGTCGCATCGGGCGGGAGCTCCTCTAGCACAGATACGCAGTATTTT.

V and J are TRBV9 and TRBJ2-1; 15 bases agree with TRBD2. The CDR3 extends over 17 amino acids. Looked up from germline, CDR1 is SGDLS and CDR2 is YYNGEE. After removal of 4 bases from V and 7 bases from J, the junction contained 9 bases not matched to a gene. CDR3 protein: CASSLRTSGGEGNEQFF. The CDR3 DNA reads TGTGCCAGCAGCCTCAGGACTAGCGGGGGGGAAGGGAATGAGCAGTTCTTC. The variable domain in full, with the rest retrieved from reference TRBV9 and TRBJ2-1, is DSGVTQTPKHLITATGQRVTLRCSPRSGDLSVYWYQQSLDQGLQFLIQYYNGEERAKGNILERFSAQQFPDLHSELNLSSLELGDSALYFCASSLRTSGGEGNEQFFGPGTRLTVL.

This chain connects TRBV6-5 to TRBJ1-5; the match to TRBD1 covers 7 bases. This CDR3 is 16 amino acids long. J was trimmed by 4 bases and V by 4 bases; bases with no gene match: 10. Germline CDR1 reads MNHEY; CDR2 reads SVGAGI. The CDR3 sequence: CASSFTTGQANQPQHF. The CDR3 region has the DNA TGTGCCAGCAGTTTCACGACTGGACAGGCGAATCAGCCCCAGCATTTT.